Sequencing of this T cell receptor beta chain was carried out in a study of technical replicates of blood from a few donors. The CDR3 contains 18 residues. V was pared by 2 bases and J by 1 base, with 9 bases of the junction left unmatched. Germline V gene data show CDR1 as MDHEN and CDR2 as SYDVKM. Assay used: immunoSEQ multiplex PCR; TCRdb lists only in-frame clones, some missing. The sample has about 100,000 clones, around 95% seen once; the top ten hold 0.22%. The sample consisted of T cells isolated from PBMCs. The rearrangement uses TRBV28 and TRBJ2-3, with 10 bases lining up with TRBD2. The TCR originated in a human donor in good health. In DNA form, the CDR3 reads TGTGCCAGCAGTTTAGTACTAGCGGGACCCCCTGGCACAGATACGCAGTATTTT. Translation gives CASSLVLAGPPGTDTQYF. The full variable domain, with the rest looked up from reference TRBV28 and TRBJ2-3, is DVKVTQSSRYLVKRTGEKVFLECVQDMDHENMFWYRQDPGLGLRLIYFSYDVKMKEKGDIPEGYSVSREKKERFSLILESASTNQTSMYLCASSLVLAGPPGTDTQYFGPGTRLTVL.